This entry lists 2 T cell receptor beta chains sequenced from one sample in a study of human T cells and chemical hapten exposure. As to time point: patch test 1, 2 weeks after DPC sensitization. As for treatment: therapeutic diphenylcyclopropenone sensitization with weekly scalp DPC. TCRdb reanalysed the RACE reads using MiXCR and keeps one entry per CDR3 protein. The sample consists of about 57,000 distinct CDR3 sequences, about 9.3% of them appearing once. Sequenced here: whole blood, sampled in connection with sensitization to the hapten diphenylcyclopropenone (DPC). Receptors were obtained from a woman in her thirties or forties with alopecia areata. Some clones in this sample may be carry-over from other donors' samples.

This CDR3 reads CASSLALAGPQETQYF. CDR3 sequence (DNA): TGTGCCAGCAGCTTAGCCCTAGCGGGGCCACAAGAGACCCAGTACTTC. The J gene is TRBJ2-5, the V gene TRBV11-2; 9 bases map to TRBD2. The germline V gene has CDR1 SGHAT and CDR2 FQNNGV. J was trimmed by 2 bases and V by 1 base; bases with no gene match: 5. CDR3 length equals 16 residues.

In this sample, this clonotype turned up many times. This sequence joins TRBV4-1 and TRBJ1-4; tentatively, D is TRBD1 (6 bases). The CDR3 is 17 amino acids. V was clipped by 0 bases and J by 2 bases, with 13 bases between them. Germline V gives CDR1 MGHRA, CDR2 YSYEKL. CDR3 region: CASSQDERTATNEKLFF. DNA for the CDR3: TGCGCCAGCAGCCAAGATGAGCGGACAGCGACTAATGAAAAACTGTTTTTT.